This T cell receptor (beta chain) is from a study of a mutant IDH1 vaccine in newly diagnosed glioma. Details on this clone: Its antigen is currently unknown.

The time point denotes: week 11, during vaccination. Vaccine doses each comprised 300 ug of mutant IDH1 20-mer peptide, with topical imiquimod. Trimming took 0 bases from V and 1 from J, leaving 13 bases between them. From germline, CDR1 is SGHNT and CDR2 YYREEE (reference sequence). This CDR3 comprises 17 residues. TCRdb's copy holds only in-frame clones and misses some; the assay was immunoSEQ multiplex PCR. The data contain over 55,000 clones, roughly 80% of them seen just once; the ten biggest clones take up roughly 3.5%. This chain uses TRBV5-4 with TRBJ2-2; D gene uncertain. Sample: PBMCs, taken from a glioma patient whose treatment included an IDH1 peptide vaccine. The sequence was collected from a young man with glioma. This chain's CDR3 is CASSLDLRRVNTGELFF. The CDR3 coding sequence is TGTGCCAGCAGCTTGGATCTGCGCCGGGTGAACACCGGGGAGCTGTTTTTT.